Presented here are 29 T cell receptor beta chains from one specimen sequenced in a study of CD8+ T cells in alopecia areata. Extraction and reverse transcription of RNA yielded cDNA as the sequencing template. Assay: immunoSEQ multiplex PCR; the TCRdb copy retains only in-frame clones and omits some. This sample has under 250,000 clones, with around 50% found just once. The sample was CD8+ T cells sorted from blood. These receptors were obtained from a human donor in good health.

The chain has TRBV11-3 and TRBJ2-2; TRBD1 agrees at 7 bases. This CDR3 is built from 15 residues. J lost 3 bases, V lost 5 bases, and 6 bases had no gene match. Germline assignment: CDR1 SGHNT and CDR2 YENEEA. The CDR3 loop is CASSDRDSHTGELFF. As DNA, the CDR3 is TGTGCCAGCAGCGACCGGGACAGTCACACCGGGGAGCTGTTTTTT.

The V gene is TRBV11-3, the J gene TRBJ2-3; 8 bases fit TRBD2. Germline V gene data show CDR1 as SGHNT and CDR2 as YENEEA. The V and J ends lost 4 bases and 5 bases, in that order; junction bases with no gene match: 8. The length of the CDR3 is 15 residues. The CDR3 DNA reads TGTGCCAGCAGCTCCTCGGGAGGGGCGGGAGATACGCAGTATTTT. Protein: CASSSSGGAGDTQYF.

The V gene is TRBV27, the J gene TRBJ2-7; TRBD1 is a possible D gene (5 bases). Germline V CDR1 and CDR2: MNHEY, SMNVEV (reference sequence). V lost 5 bases and J 5 bases, leaving 16 bases between the germline ends. The CDR3 is 14 amino acids. CDR3 sequence reads: CASSARQGDNEQYF. DNA for the CDR3: TGTGCCAGCAGTGCCCGACAAGGGGATAACGAGCAGTACTTC.

This clone was counted between two and nine times. The V call is TRBV29-1, the J call TRBJ2-1; a weak D match, TRBD2 (5 bases). Germline-derived CDR1 and CDR2 are SQVTM and ANQGSEA. This CDR3 spans 14 amino acids. With 3 bases removed from V and 5 bases from J, the gap between germline ends came to 14 bases. The CDR3 protein is CSVDDPGFNNEQFF. CDR3 sequence (DNA): TGCAGCGTTGATGACCCGGGATTTAACAATGAGCAGTTCTTC.

This clone was seen a handful of times. The CDR3 protein is CASSLDRASEQFF. The CDR3 DNA is TGTGCCAGCAGCTTAGACAGGGCAAGTGAGCAGTTCTTC. V usage is TRBV7-9 and J usage is TRBJ2-1, with a tentative D call TRBD1 (6 bases). Trimming removed 1 base from V and 9 bases from J, with 10 bases in between. Germline CDR1 is SEHNR and CDR2 is FQNEAQ (reference sequence). This CDR3 has 13 amino acids.

The chain joins TRBV6-5 to TRBJ1-1; D is unresolved. The V gene's germline CDR1 is MNHEY and CDR2 SVGAGI. This CDR3 is 14 amino acids long. V was pared by 0 bases and J by 7 bases, with 12 bases between. The CDR3 coding sequence is TGTGCCAGCAGTTACTCGCTGATGGACGATGAAGCTTTCTTT. It codes for CASSYSLMDDEAFF.

The gene calls are TRBV30 and TRBJ1-5, with 9 bases identical to TRBD1. CDR3 length: 14 amino acids. Unmatched junction bases numbered 5, after V lost 4 bases and J lost 4 bases. Germline loops: CDR1 GTSNPN, CDR2 SVGIG (reference sequence). CDR3 sequence (DNA): TGTGCCTGGACGATAGGACAGGGGAATCAGCCCCAGCATTTT. Encoded protein: CAWTIGQGNQPQHF.

The chain couples TRBV9 to TRBJ1-2; D is perhaps TRBD1 (6 bases). Trimming cost V 1 base and J 4 bases, with 14 bases left between them. This CDR3 spans 15 amino acids. The germline V gene has CDR1 SGDLS and CDR2 YYNGEE. The CDR3 loop reads CASSVRKGDSYGYTF. CDR3 nucleotide sequence: TGTGCCAGCAGCGTAAGGAAGGGGGATAGCTATGGCTACACCTTC.

V and J are TRBV27 and TRBJ2-6; the D is unclear. Trimming stripped 0 bases from V and 0 bases from J, with 9 bases between. The length of the CDR3 is 17 residues. CDR1 is MNHEY, CDR2 SMNVEV, per germline (reference sequence). The CDR3 loop is CASSLSVMASGANVLTF. The CDR3 nucleotides read TGTGCCAGCAGTTTATCGGTTATGGCCTCTGGGGCCAACGTCCTGACTTTC.

This clone was counted a few times. CDR3 sequence: CASSALKSDTQYF. CDR3 DNA sequence: TGTGCCAGCAGTGCTTTAAAGTCAGATACGCAGTATTTT. The chain carries TRBV6-4 and TRBJ2-3; D is unclear. V was shortened by 4 bases and J by 4 bases, with 9 bases between the two germline ends. CDR3 length: 13 amino acids. Germline V gives CDR1 MRHNA, CDR2 SNTAGT.

The V and J genes are TRBV30 and TRBJ1-2, with D possibly being TRBD1 (6 bases). The length of the CDR3 is 13 residues. V gave up 4 bases and J gave up 10 bases, with 19 bases separating them. Germline values: CDR1 GTSNPN, CDR2 SVGIG (reference sequence). The CDR3 protein is CAWTPGQGKAYTF. The CDR3, as DNA: TGTGCCTGGACCCCCGGGCAGGGGAAGGCCTACACCTTC.

This chain connects TRBV9 to TRBJ1-1; D remains ambiguous. V was shortened by 3 bases and J by 0 bases, with 12 bases between the two germline ends. Germline V gene sequence: CDR1 SGDLS, CDR2 YYNGEE. The CDR3 is made up of 15 amino acids. Here the CDR3 reads CASSANGRMNTEAFF. The CDR3 DNA reads as TGTGCCAGCAGCGCGAACGGGCGAATGAACACTGAAGCTTTCTTT.

V usage is TRBV2 and J usage is TRBJ1-5, with D possibly TRBD1 on 6 matching bases. Germline lookup yields CDR1 SNHLY and CDR2 FYNNEI. The CDR3 contains 14 residues. Trimming removed 5 bases from V and 3 bases from J, with 11 bases in between. The CDR3 region is CASSLTGFNQPQHF. CDR3 nucleotide sequence: TGTGCCAGCAGTCTAACAGGGTTCAATCAGCCCCAGCATTTT.

The J gene is TRBJ2-7, the V gene TRBV5-1, with a possible D match to TRBD1 (6 bases). The CDR3 has 13 residues. Germline CDR1 is SGHRS and CDR2 is YFSETQ. V was clipped by 3 bases and J by 2 bases, with 9 bases between them. The CDR3 bases are TGCGCCAGCAGCTCGGACAGCCCCTACGAGCAGTACTTC. Encoded protein: CASSSDSPYEQYF.

This clone was detected a few times. The V gene is TRBV6-5, the J gene TRBJ2-1, with 8 bases matching TRBD2. There are 15 residues in the CDR3. V was pared by 0 bases and J by 2 bases, with 0 bases of the junction left unmatched. The germline V gene has CDR1 MNHEY and CDR2 SVGAGI. CDR3 sequence: CASSYSRGAYNEQFF. In nucleotides, the CDR3 is TGTGCCAGCAGTTACTCGCGGGGGGCCTACAATGAGCAGTTCTTC.

This rearrangement joins TRBV25-1 to TRBJ1-1; maybe TRBD1 (5 bases). Germline CDR1 is MGHDK and CDR2 is SYGVNS. V was trimmed by 5 bases and J by 4 bases, leaving 11 bases between them. This CDR3 is built from 13 residues. The CDR3 here is CASSIGDGTEAFF. The CDR3 region has the DNA TGTGCCAGCAGTATAGGGGATGGCACTGAAGCTTTCTTT.

Only a few counts were recorded for this clone. Different DNA sequences within this sample yield the same CDR3. The CDR3: CASSLGTGELFF. The CDR3, as DNA: TGTGCCAGCAGTTTGGGCACCGGGGAGCTGTTTTTT. The chain uses TRBV27 and TRBJ2-2, with D uncertain. Per the germline V gene, CDR1 is MNHEY and CDR2 is SMNVEV (reference sequence). Trimming cost V 3 bases and J 4 bases, with 3 bases left between them. This CDR3 spans 12 amino acids.

The chain links TRBV9 to TRBJ1-6; TRBD1 is a possible D gene (6 bases). This CDR3 region has 15 residues. CDR1 is SGDLS and CDR2 is YYNGEE in the germline V gene. V gave up 1 base and J gave up 9 bases, with 14 bases separating them. DNA of the CDR3: TGTGCCAGCAGCGTAACGGGGGCCCCTTCTTCACCCCTCCACTTT. Encoded protein: CASSVTGAPSSPLHF. The variable domain in full, with the rest retrieved from reference TRBV9 and TRBJ1-6, is DSGVTQTPKHLITATGQRVTLRCSPRSGDLSVYWYQQSLDQGLQFLIQYYNGEERAKGNILERFSAQQFPDLHSELNLSSLELGDSALYFCASSVTGAPSSPLHFGNGTRLTVT.

The chain recombines TRBV11-2 with TRBJ2-7; D gene uncertain. The CDR3 is made up of 16 amino acids. Trimming took off 0 bases at V and 7 bases at J, with 19 bases between the two ends. The germline CDR1 and CDR2 sequences are SGHAT and FQNNGV. As DNA, the CDR3 is TGTGCCAGCAGCTTAGAAGCGTCCGGGCTCATTCGGGAGCAGTACTTC. Translating it yields CASSLEASGLIREQYF.

The V gene is TRBV9, the J gene TRBJ1-6, with TRBD1 matching 10 bases. Per germline, CDR1 SGDLS and CDR2 YYNGEE. The length of the CDR3 is 14 residues. Unmatched junction bases numbered 4, after V lost 3 bases and J lost 10 bases. The CDR3 sequence: CASSGDRGFSPLHF. CDR3 in DNA: TGTGCCAGCAGCGGGGACAGGGGTTTCTCACCCCTCCACTTT. The full variable domain, with the rest looked up from reference TRBV9 and TRBJ1-6, is DSGVTQTPKHLITATGQRVTLRCSPRSGDLSVYWYQQSLDQGLQFLIQYYNGEERAKGNILERFSAQQFPDLHSELNLSSLELGDSALYFCASSGDRGFSPLHFGNGTRLTVT.

This clone was counted only a few times. V is TRBV6-6 and J is TRBJ1-6, with a possible D match to TRBD1 (6 bases). V gave up 6 bases and J gave up 8 bases, with 17 bases separating them. The germline V gene has CDR1 MNHNY and CDR2 SVGAGI (reference sequence). This CDR3 is built from 15 residues. The DNA of the CDR3 is TGTGCCAGCAGCTGGGGGGCCTTAGGGGATTCACCCCTCCACTTT. This gives the protein CASSWGALGDSPLHF.

The rearrangement joins TRBV5-6 to TRBJ2-7; D is unclear. The germline CDR1 and CDR2 sequences are SGHDT and YYEEEE. CDR3 size: 13 residues. Trimming left V 0 bases short and J 6 bases short, with 10 bases between. For the CDR3, the DNA is TGTGCCAGCAGCTTGGGGCAGAAAATCGAGCAGTACTTC. This sequence encodes CASSLGQKIEQYF. Full variable domain (missing parts from reference TRBV5-6 and TRBJ2-7): DAGVTQSPTHLIKTRGQQVTLRCSPKSGHDTVSWYQQALGQGPQFIFQYYEEEERQRGNFPDRFSGHQFPNYSSELNVNALLLGDSALYLCASSLGQKIEQYFGPGTRLTVT.

This clone was observed a handful of times. The chain uses TRBV7-9 and TRBJ1-5; D perhaps matches TRBD1 (5 bases). CDR3 size: 12 residues. V was cut by 4 bases and J by 6 bases, with 7 bases left in between. Germline CDR1 SEHNR, CDR2 FQNEAQ (reference sequence). The CDR3 reads CASSSGVQPQHF. DNA of the CDR3: TGTGCCAGCAGCTCGGGGGTTCAGCCCCAGCATTTT.

J is TRBJ2-7 and V is TRBV5-1; D gene uncertain. The germline V and J ends were trimmed by 1 base and 5 bases, with 4 bases remaining between them. This CDR3 spans 11 amino acids. CDR1 is SGHRS and CDR2 is YFSETQ in the germline V gene. CDR3 in DNA: TGCGCCAGCAGCTTGAGGAACGAGCAGTACTTC. This codes for CASSLRNEQYF.

Comment on this clone: Other DNA sequences within the sample encode an identical CDR3. This chain connects TRBV27 to TRBJ1-1; D possibly corresponds to TRBD1 (5 bases). The CDR3 length is 13 residues. Trimming took 4 bases from V and 1 from J, leaving 7 bases between them. Germline V gives CDR1 MNHEY, CDR2 SMNVEV (reference sequence). CDR3 sequence: CASSWGENTEAFF. The CDR3 nucleotides are TGTGCCAGCAGTTGGGGGGAGAACACTGAAGCTTTCTTT.

V is TRBV30 and J is TRBJ2-5; 7 nucleotides agree with TRBD1. Germline V CDR1 and CDR2: GTSNPN, SVGIG (reference sequence). The length of the CDR3 is 13 residues. Trimming took 3 bases from V and 1 from J; bases not matched to a gene: 2. The CDR3 DNA sequence: TGTGCCTGGAGCTGGACAGGCCAAGAGACCCAGTACTTC. Protein product: CAWSWTGQETQYF.

The table lists this clone with a few counts. This chain joins TRBV4-1 and TRBJ2-5, with a tentative D call TRBD1 (6 bases). Germline lookup yields CDR1 MGHRA and CDR2 YSYEKL. CDR3 length equals 13 residues. V dropped 2 bases and J dropped 5 bases, with 9 bases sitting between them. CDR3 nucleotides: TGCGCCAGCAGCCAACCAGGGGAGGAGACCCAGTACTTC. This gives the protein CASSQPGEETQYF.

In its sample, this clone was seen a few times. The genes are TRBV7-2 and TRBJ2-1; D gene unclear. The germline CDR1 and CDR2 sequences are SGHTA and FQGNSA. The CDR3 covers 16 residues. With 5 bases removed from V and 4 bases from J, the gap between germline ends came to 18 bases. The CDR3 region has the DNA TGTGCCAGCAGCCAAGAAGCTACGGCAGGTTACAATGAGCAGTTCTTC. Amino acids: CASSQEATAGYNEQFF. Using reference TRBV7-2 and TRBJ2-1 for the parts outside the CDR3, the full variable domain is GAGVSQSPSNKVTEKGKDVELRCDPISGHTALYWYRQSLGQGLEFLIYFQGNSAPDKSGLPSDRFSAERTGGSVSTLTIQRTQQEDSAVYLCASSQEATAGYNEQFFGPGTRLTVL.

The chain recombines TRBV15 with TRBJ2-7; D is ambiguous. V lost 3 bases to trimming and J lost 0 bases, with 9 bases between them. The CDR3 length is 14 residues. In germline, CDR1 is LNHNV, CDR2 YYDKDF (reference sequence). The CDR3 here is CATSRILDSYEQYF. The DNA for the CDR3 is TGTGCCACCAGCAGGATACTCGACTCCTACGAGCAGTACTTC.